This T cell receptor beta chain comes out of a study of CD8 T cells in ankylosing spondylitis (dated by TCRdb to about 2017). Looking at the study overall: The study profiled T cell receptor beta repertoires in healthy donors and ankylosing spondylitis patients to find disease-linked TCR variants. Peripheral blood was sampled, and synovial fluid was additionally collected from ankylosing spondylitis patients. In total, the full study cohort was made up of about 110 healthy donors and some 26 ankylosing spondylitis patients. What the authors observed across the whole study: Some motif variants had previously been reported in the synovial fluid and blood of reactive arthritis patients, which suggests shared mechanisms of disease initiation. The disease-linked clones had a CD8+ phenotype and were found at relatively low frequencies in peripheral blood. Significant enrichment of the disease-linked clones was reported in matched synovial fluid samples from ankylosing spondylitis patients. A TCR beta motif made up of several highly homologous amino acid variants appeared to be characteristic of blood from ankylosing spondylitis patients.

This clonotype turned up a few times. The antigen this receptor binds is unknown. Within one base of it there is no much larger clone, and no base qualities were kept. The reads were generated on an Illumina HiSeq 2500. Quantitative 5'-RACE with molecular barcodes was the method used to prepare the TCR beta libraries. Under the source paper's analysis protocol: Disease-linked TCR variants were identified with a new computational method built on a probabilistic model of VDJ rearrangement. TCRdb passed the public sequencing reads through fastp at Q25 and MiXCR, retaining productive beta sequences. Every distinct CDR3 protein forms one entry, paired with its most common genes and DNA. Here the V and J calls rest on TCRdb's processing, not on the authors' analysis. The sample yields approximately 550,000 distinct CDR3 sequences; about 12% were counted once. The ten largest clonotypes hold 6.5% to 7% of the sample.

The CDR3 holds 17 amino acids from the cysteine to the valine. Only the CDR3 region is kept as DNA, spanning 51 bases read in frame from base 1. Clipping removes 6 bases from V and 6 bases from J, with 17 as the unmatched junction base count. The CDR1 and CDR2 encoded by the germline V gene are ENHRY and SYGVKD. The sequence was collected from a male donor with ankylosing spondylitis. Sequenced input: blood, either unsorted or a sorted T cell fraction (not recorded which). Recombination joined TRBV10-3 with TRBJ2-7, and TRBD2 matches 10 of the central bases. The nucleotides are TGTGCCATCAGGCGGACTAGCGGTAAAATAGGAGTGGGCGAGCAGTACGTC. Translated, it reads CAIRRTSGKIGVGEQYV.